The 30 T cell receptor beta chains below were found in one sample sequenced in a study of T cells expressing NK-cell markers (dated by TCRdb to about 2020). The receptor library was made with 5' RACE. Sequencing was carried out with an Illumina HiSeq 2000. TCRdb reprocessed the sequencing reads and holds a single record per CDR3 protein sequence, with no DNA. This sample's records show about 260,000 distinct CDR3 sequences. The ten largest make up about 0.39% of the sample. Sequencing was performed on blood T cells: a sorted CD56 or NKG2C T cell subset, CD4+ or CD8+ T cells, or bulk PBMC T cells (not recorded which). These TCRs come from a man aged 18 to 29 in good health. Donor details come from another sample of the same person, matched by shared clones.

The J gene is TRBJ1-5, the V gene TRBV12-3 or TRBV12-4; TCRdb outputs TRBD1, but without DNA this stays unchecked. The length of the CDR3 is 15 residues. CDR3 sequence reads: CASRPGRTSNQPQHF.

The chain is built from TRBV5-1 and TRBJ2-7; the D call from TCRdb, TRBD1, cannot be confirmed without DNA. CDR1 and CDR2 (germline): SGHRS, YFSETQ. This CDR3 contains 14 residues. The chain's CDR3 is CASSLGGLEEEQYF.

The V call is TRBV28, the J call TRBJ2-4; lacking DNA, the TRBD1 call made by TCRdb goes unchecked. The CDR3 runs 17 residues. CDR1 and CDR2 (germline): MDHEN, SYDVKM. The CDR3: CASSQGRGRIAKNIQYF.

The chain's CDR3 is CASRKTGLYGYTF. V usage is TRBV6-1 and J usage is TRBJ1-2; TCRdb's D call of TRBD1 is untestable without DNA. CDR3 length equals 13 residues. Germline-derived CDR1 and CDR2 are MNHNS and SASEGT.

This chain connects TRBV20-1 to TRBJ2-3; as DNA is missing, the TRBD2 call by TCRdb cannot be tested. Germline V gene lookup returns CDR1 DFQATT and CDR2 SNEGSKA (reference sequence). The CDR3 runs to 14 residues. Here the CDR3 reads CSVLGLAGADTQYF.

This CDR3 reads CASAGQGSSYEQYF. This chain connects TRBV5-1 to TRBJ2-7; the TRBD1 assignment by TCRdb is unverifiable without DNA. The V gene's germline CDR1 is SGHRS and CDR2 YFSETQ. The CDR3 loop spans 14 amino acids.

The V gene is TRBV7-9, the J gene TRBJ2-3. CDR3 size: 15 residues. Germline loops: CDR1 SEHNR, CDR2 FQNEAQ (reference sequence). The CDR3 reads CASSLVLRSTDTQYF.

This rearrangement joins TRBV29-1 to TRBJ1-2; the D call of TRBD1 rests on TCRdb alone, since no DNA is present to check it. From germline, CDR1 is SQVTM and CDR2 ANQGSEA. This CDR3 is built from 12 residues. The CDR3 sequence: CSVVQGPYGYTF.

This chain links TRBV6-5 with TRBJ2-1; the TRBD2 assignment by TCRdb is unverifiable without DNA. The CDR3 contains 15 residues. CDR1 MNHEY and CDR2 SVGAGI come from the germline V gene. The CDR3 here is CASRGLAGRYGEQFF.

The rearrangement links TRBV20-1 to TRBJ2-1; the TCRdb D gene call, TRBD1, has no DNA to confirm it. The germline V gene encodes CDR1 DFQATT and CDR2 SNEGSKA (reference sequence). CDR3 length: 14 residues. The CDR3 region is CSARDRGTYNEQFF.

CDR3 region: CASSELGKGYNEQFF. V usage is TRBV25-1 and J usage is TRBJ2-1. Germline V gene lookup returns CDR1 MGHDK and CDR2 SYGVNS. There are 15 residues in the CDR3.

The V gene is TRBV6-2 or TRBV6-3, the J gene TRBJ2-1; lacking DNA, the TRBD1 call made by TCRdb goes unchecked. Germline lookup yields CDR1 MNHEY and CDR2 SVGEGT. CDR3 length: 12 residues. CDR3: CASSATGYEQFF.

This chain links TRBV3-1 with TRBJ2-3; as DNA is missing, the TRBD2 call by TCRdb cannot be tested. This CDR3 has 15 residues. Germline CDR1 is LGHDT and CDR2 is YNNKEL (reference sequence). The chain's CDR3 is CASSSRIGTRDTQYF.

The chain joins TRBV10-2 to TRBJ2-5; TCRdb indicates TRBD2, and absent DNA this call remains unverified. This CDR3 has 16 residues. CDR1 WSHSY and CDR2 SAAADI come from the germline V gene. CDR3 sequence: CASSVAGGPSHETQYF.

The J gene is TRBJ2-1, the V gene TRBV7-8. Germline values: CDR1 SGHVS, CDR2 FQNEAQ. This CDR3 region has 13 residues. CDR3 residues: CASSLRVRNEQFF.

The rearrangement uses TRBV7-9 and TRBJ1-3. Germline values: CDR1 SEHNR, CDR2 FQNEAQ (reference sequence). The CDR3 is 13 amino acids. CDR3 sequence reads: CASSLGPGNTIYF.

The chain has TRBV7-2 and TRBJ2-7. Germline loops: CDR1 SGHTA, CDR2 FQGNSA. This CDR3 comprises 15 residues. The CDR3 protein is CASNYKPGGPYEQYF. Full variable domain (missing parts from reference TRBV7-2 and TRBJ2-7): GAGVSQSPSNKVTEKGKDVELRCDPISGHTALYWYRQSLGQGLEFLIYFQGNSAPDKSGLPSDRFSAERTGGSVSTLTIQRTQQEDSAVYLCASNYKPGGPYEQYFGPGTRLTVT.

This sequence joins TRBV20-1 and TRBJ1-1; with no DNA, the TCRdb D assignment of TRBD1 cannot be verified. The CDR3 is 16 residues long. Germline V gene data show CDR1 as DFQATT and CDR2 as SNEGSKA (reference sequence). This CDR3 reads CSARSRGRVMNTEAFF.

The chain recombines TRBV28 with TRBJ2-2. The CDR3 is 14 amino acids. Germline CDR1 MDHEN, CDR2 SYDVKM. CDR3 sequence: CAIGQIPNTGELFF.

This chain joins TRBV11-3 and TRBJ1-1; TCRdb indicates TRBD1, and absent DNA this call remains unverified. The CDR3 is 15 amino acids. Germline values: CDR1 SGHNT, CDR2 YENEEA. This CDR3 reads CASSLAAGRPTEAFF.

The chain combines TRBV5-5 with TRBJ1-2. The CDR3 runs 14 residues. The V gene's germline CDR1 is SGHKS and CDR2 YYEKEE (reference sequence). CDR3 amino acids: CASSLGTSFYGYTF.

This chain connects TRBV12-3 or TRBV12-4 to TRBJ1-1. The CDR3 has 15 residues. The CDR3: CASSLNSALNTEAFF.

CDR3 loop: CASRPTGSGAFF. This chain links TRBV6-1 with TRBJ1-1; the D call from TCRdb, TRBD1, cannot be confirmed without DNA. This CDR3 is 12 amino acids long. CDR1 is MNHNS, CDR2 SASEGT, per germline.

This chain uses TRBV12-3 or TRBV12-4 with TRBJ2-1; the D call of TRBD1 rests on TCRdb alone, since no DNA is present to check it. This CDR3 has 16 residues. CDR3 region: CASSSAVQGAYNEQFF.

The genes are TRBV11-2 and TRBJ2-5; without DNA, the TCRdb call of TRBD1 cannot be checked. CDR1 SGHAT and CDR2 FQNNGV come from the germline V gene. This CDR3 has 19 residues. CDR3 loop: CASSFPLLSRGWSQETQYF.

This chain connects TRBV25-1 to TRBJ2-2; TCRdb picks TRBD1, but there is no DNA to check that call. The germline gives CDR1 MGHDK, CDR2 SYGVNS. The CDR3 consists of 15 residues. CDR3 protein: CASSPPVGYTGELFF.

The chain joins TRBV30 to TRBJ2-1. There are 12 residues in the CDR3. CDR1 is GTSNPN, CDR2 SVGIG, per germline (reference sequence). CDR3 protein: CAWSANYNEQFF.

The chain couples TRBV24-1 to TRBJ2-1; TCRdb's assignment of TRBD1 cannot be checked, as there is no DNA. Germline V gene sequence: CDR1 KGHDR, CDR2 SFDVKD. The CDR3 is 16 residues long. The chain's CDR3 is CATRGGGQGTYNEQFF.

The chain couples TRBV29-1 to TRBJ2-1; TCRdb calls TRBD2, which cannot be checked without DNA. This CDR3 comprises 18 residues. The germline CDR1 and CDR2 sequences are SQVTM and ANQGSEA. The CDR3 loop reads CSVEDLQLAGARNNEQFF.

The rearrangement uses TRBV2 and TRBJ2-3; there is no DNA to check the TCRdb D call of TRBD2. CDR1 is SNHLY and CDR2 is FYNNEI in the germline V gene. This CDR3 comprises 16 residues. This CDR3 reads CASSEWGLDHGDTQYF.